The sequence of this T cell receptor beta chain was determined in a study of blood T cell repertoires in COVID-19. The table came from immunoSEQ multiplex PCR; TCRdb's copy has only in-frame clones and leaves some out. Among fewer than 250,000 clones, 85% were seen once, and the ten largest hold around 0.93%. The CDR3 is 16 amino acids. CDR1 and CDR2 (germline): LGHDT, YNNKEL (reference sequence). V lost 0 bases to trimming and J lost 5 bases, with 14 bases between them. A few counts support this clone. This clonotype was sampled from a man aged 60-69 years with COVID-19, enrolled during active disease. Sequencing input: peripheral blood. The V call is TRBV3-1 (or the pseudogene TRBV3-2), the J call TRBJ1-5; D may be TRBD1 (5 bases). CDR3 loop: CASSQDSAGQDQPQHF. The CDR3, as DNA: TGTGCCAGCAGCCAAGATTCGGCAGGGCAGGATCAGCCCCAGCATTTT.